This TCR beta chain originates from a study of blood T cells in healthy people across ages. This clonotype was detected only a few times. A second PCR, run for roughly 7 to 11 cycles, used a sample-barcoded 5' primer plus a J-beta primer mix. TCRdb processed the 5' RACE reads anew with MiXCR; each CDR3 protein has one entry. The table includes approximately 1.5 million distinct CDR3 sequences, less than 45% detected once. The CDR3 contains 15 residues. V lost 1 base to trimming and J lost 7 bases; unmatched junction nucleotides: 5. Germline loops: CDR1 SGHDT, CDR2 YYEEEE. This chain links TRBV5-6 with TRBJ2-1, with 10 bases fitting TRBD2. The source of this sequence is a woman aged 18 to 35 in good health. Specimen: blood. The CDR3 here is CASSLFSGGSNEQFF. In nucleotides, the CDR3 is TGTGCCAGCAGCTTGTTTAGCGGGGGGAGTAATGAGCAGTTCTTC.